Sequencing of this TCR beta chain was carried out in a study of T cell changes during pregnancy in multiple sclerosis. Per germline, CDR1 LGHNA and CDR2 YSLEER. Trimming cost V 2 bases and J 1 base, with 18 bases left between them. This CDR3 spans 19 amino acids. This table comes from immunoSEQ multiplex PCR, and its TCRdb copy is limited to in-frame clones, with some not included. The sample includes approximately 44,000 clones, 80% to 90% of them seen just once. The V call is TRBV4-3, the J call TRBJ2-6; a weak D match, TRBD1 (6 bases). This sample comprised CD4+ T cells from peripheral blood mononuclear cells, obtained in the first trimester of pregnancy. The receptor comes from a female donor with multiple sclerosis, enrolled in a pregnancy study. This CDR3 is CASSQLGNRDFSGANVLTF. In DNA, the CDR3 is TGCGCCAGCAGCCAATTGGGAAACAGGGATTTTTCTGGGGCCAACGTCCTGACTTTC.